The next 21 T cell receptor beta chains were all read from a single sample in a study of T-cell reconstitution after alpha-beta-depleted transplantation in children. Unique molecular identifiers featured in how the TCRbeta library was prepared. TCRdb recomputed calls from the PCR reads with MiXCR, one row per CDR3 protein. The repertoire holds about 98,000 distinct CDR3 sequences, with 20% to 30% as singletons. Sample: PBMCs, taken before TCRalphabeta/CD19-depleted stem cell transplant. Receptors originate from a boy aged 2-15 years with acute lymphoblastic leukemia, due to receive a stem cell transplant.

The J gene is TRBJ2-7, the V gene TRBV5-4; 9 nucleotides line up with TRBD1. The trim removed 3 bases at V and 0 bases at J, leaving 7 bases unmatched. The germline V gene encodes CDR1 SGHNT and CDR2 YYREEE (reference sequence). This CDR3 has 16 amino acids. The CDR3 protein is CASSSRMTGGSYEQYF. The DNA for the CDR3 is TGTGCCAGCAGCTCGCGGATGACAGGGGGCTCCTACGAGCAGTACTTC.

V gene TRBV9 combines with J gene TRBJ2-3; 12 nucleotides match TRBD2. The V segment lost 2 bases and the J segment 6 bases; nucleotides outside the gene matches: 4. Germline V gives CDR1 SGDLS, CDR2 YYNGEE. The CDR3 sequence is 15 residues long. CDR3 amino acids: CASSVLAGGADTQYF. The DNA for the CDR3 is TGTGCCAGCAGCGTGCTAGCGGGAGGGGCCGATACGCAGTATTTT.

This chain links TRBV4-1 with TRBJ2-2; D may be TRBD2 (5 bases). Germline V gene sequence: CDR1 MGHRA, CDR2 YSYEKL. Trimming pared 1 base from V and 6 bases from J, leaving 15 bases between. This CDR3 has 16 residues. The CDR3 sequence: CASSQVGGQSAGELFF. CDR3 coding DNA: TGCGCCAGCAGCCAAGTAGGAGGCCAGTCGGCCGGGGAGCTGTTTTTT.

This clonotype showed up just a few times. The rearrangement uses TRBV7-2 and TRBJ2-5; a weak D match, TRBD1 (6 bases). CDR1 and CDR2 (germline): SGHTA, FQGNSA. V was clipped by 2 bases and J by 1 base, with 14 bases between them. This CDR3 spans 16 amino acids. DNA for the CDR3: TGTGCCAGCAGCTTAAGTCAGGGGAGAGGCCAAGAGACCCAGTACTTC. Protein: CASSLSQGRGQETQYF.

The genes are TRBV15 and TRBJ2-5; no clear D. With 0 bases removed from V and 5 bases from J, the gap between germline ends came to 4 bases. Germline CDR1 and CDR2: LNHNV and YYDKDF (reference sequence). The CDR3 has 12 amino acids. CDR3 residues: CATSRDVETQYF. The CDR3 nucleotides read TGTGCCACCAGCAGAGATGTTGAGACCCAGTACTTC.

The genes are TRBV5-6 and TRBJ2-2, with D possibly matching TRBD2 (5 bases). V lost 1 base to trimming and J lost 1 base, with 17 bases between them. CDR1 SGHDT and CDR2 YYEEEE come from the germline V gene. The CDR3 spans 18 residues. CDR3 coding DNA: TGTGCCAGCAGCTTGCATGATTACGAGACTAAGAACACCGGGGAGCTGTTTTTT. It encodes CASSLHDYETKNTGELFF.

This clonotype has a handful of counts. The chain joins TRBV5-1 to TRBJ1-3; D is undetermined. Trimming stripped 3 bases from V and 4 bases from J, with 11 bases between. The V gene's germline CDR1 is SGHRS and CDR2 YFSETQ. The CDR3 runs to 14 residues. Here the CDR3 reads CASSSAGGGNTIYF. CDR3 in DNA: TGCGCCAGCAGCTCGGCAGGCGGAGGAAACACCATATATTTT.

Only a few counts were recorded for this clonotype. J is TRBJ2-1 and V is TRBV5-5; D is unresolved. The CDR3 contains 15 residues. V dropped 5 bases and J dropped 0 bases, with 12 bases sitting between them. Germline V lookup: CDR1 SGHKS, CDR2 YYEKEE (reference sequence). As DNA, the CDR3 is TGTGCCAGCAGTCTTACGGCAGGCTCCTACAATGAGCAGTTCTTC. This translates into CASSLTAGSYNEQFF.

The chain uses TRBV29-1 and TRBJ2-7; 9 bases are a match to TRBD2. Germline CDR1 is SQVTM and CDR2 is ANQGSEA. The ends lost 3 bases at V and 4 bases at J; junction bases unmatched: 4. There are 13 residues in the CDR3. CDR3 sequence: CSVEREGLYEQYF. DNA for the CDR3: TGCAGCGTTGAGCGGGAGGGCCTTTACGAGCAGTACTTC.

This clonotype was found many times. This chain uses TRBV7-2 with TRBJ2-7, with 13 bases fitting TRBD2. The germline gives CDR1 SGHTA, CDR2 FQGNSA. V dropped 3 bases and J dropped 4; count of bases not matched to a gene: 3. The CDR3 contains 15 residues. CDR3 in DNA: TGTGCCAGCAGCTTTGAACTAGCGGGGGGGTACGAGCAGTACTTC. The encoded protein is CASSFELAGGYEQYF. Looking up the rest from reference TRBV7-2 and TRBJ2-7 gives the full variable domain: GAGVSQSPSNKVTEKGKDVELRCDPISGHTALYWYRQSLGQGLEFLIYFQGNSAPDKSGLPSDRFSAERTGGSVSTLTIQRTQQEDSAVYLCASSFELAGGYEQYFGPGTRLTVT.

The gene calls are TRBV20-1 and TRBJ1-1; 7 positions agree with TRBD1. The length of the CDR3 is 16 residues. Germline V CDR1 and CDR2: DFQATT, SNEGSKA (reference sequence). Trimming took 5 bases from V and 1 from J; bases not matched to a gene: 13. The CDR3 nucleotides are TGCAGTGCTGGGGACAGAAAGGGTCTCCCGAACACTGAAGCTTTCTTT. It yields the protein CSAGDRKGLPNTEAFF.

CDR3 nucleotides: TGTGCCAGCAGCGAAGACATCAGCACTGAAGCTTTCTTT. Translating gives CASSEDISTEAFF. This sequence joins TRBV5-6 and TRBJ1-1; no definite D call. The V end was cut by 4 bases, the J end by 4 bases, with 11 bases between. The CDR3 is 13 residues long. The germline gives CDR1 SGHDT, CDR2 YYEEEE.

The genes are TRBV20-1 and TRBJ2-5; tentative D call: TRBD2 (5 bases). Germline CDR1 reads DFQATT; CDR2 reads SNEGSKA (reference sequence). V lost 1 base to trimming and J lost 5 bases, with 11 bases between them. This CDR3 contains 13 residues. For the CDR3, the DNA is TGCAGTGCTAGAGGTCGGGGATCGGAGACCCAGTACTTC. Its protein is CSARGRGSETQYF.

The chain joins TRBV3-1 to TRBJ1-6; D gene uncertain. V was pared by 0 bases and J by 5 bases, with 11 bases between. The CDR3 contains 16 residues. The germline gives CDR1 LGHDT, CDR2 YNNKEL (reference sequence). The CDR3 is CASSQDPWGDNSPLHF. The DNA of the CDR3 is TGTGCCAGCAGCCAAGATCCTTGGGGAGATAATTCACCCCTCCACTTT.

The J gene is TRBJ1-6, the V gene TRBV5-5; 7 nucleotides match TRBD1. The CDR3 has 15 residues. V trimming: 2 bases; J trimming: 5 bases; junction bases outside the gene matches: 4. Germline CDR1 is SGHKS and CDR2 is YYEKEE (reference sequence). The DNA of the CDR3 is TGTGCCAGCAGCTTTGGACAGGCCAATAATTCACCCCTCCACTTT. Its translation is CASSFGQANNSPLHF.

This chain joins TRBV7-9 and TRBJ2-7; TRBD1 matches at 7 bases. Germline assignment: CDR1 SEHNR and CDR2 FQNEAQ (reference sequence). V trimming: 5 bases; J trimming: 2 bases; junction bases outside the gene matches: 12. This CDR3 comprises 16 residues. CDR3 in amino acids: CASSLIFGTAAYEQYF. The CDR3 DNA follows: TGTGCCAGCAGCCTAATCTTTGGGACAGCGGCCTACGAGCAGTACTTC.

This clonotype was counted between two and nine times. The chain uses TRBV5-5 and TRBJ1-2, with D possibly being TRBD1 (5 bases). This CDR3 is built from 12 residues. Trimming shortened V by 4 bases and J by 8 bases, and 12 bases separated the two germline ends. Germline CDR1 SGHKS, CDR2 YYEKEE (reference sequence). CDR3 bases: TGTGCCAGCAGCGAGGGGATTCGCGGCTACACCTTC. Its translation is CASSEGIRGYTF.

This clonotype was seen at least ten times. The V call is TRBV11-2, the J call TRBJ2-7; D is unresolved. Germline CDR1 and CDR2: SGHAT and FQNNGV. This CDR3 has 14 amino acids. The V and J ends lost 1 base and 3 bases respectively, with 10 bases between them. The CDR3 nucleotides read TGTGCCAGCAGCTTAGGACTGGAACTCTACGAGCAGTACTTC. Protein product: CASSLGLELYEQYF.

There are many counts of this clonotype. This chain uses TRBV27 with TRBJ2-1; D unclear. Germline assignment: CDR1 MNHEY and CDR2 SMNVEV (reference sequence). There are 13 residues in the CDR3. V lost 6 bases, J lost 4 bases, and 10 bases lay in between. This chain's CDR3 is CASSPGPYNEQFF. In DNA, the CDR3 is TGTGCCAGCAGCCCAGGCCCTTACAATGAGCAGTTCTTC.

The chain uses TRBV7-2 and TRBJ2-1; D is ambiguous. The CDR3 is 15 amino acids. Germline CDR1 reads SGHTA; CDR2 reads FQGNSA. Trimming cost V 5 bases and J 2 bases, with 13 bases left between them. The CDR3 loop is CASSQRSSTYNEQFF. As DNA, the CDR3 is TGTGCCAGCAGCCAGCGTAGTAGCACCTACAATGAGCAGTTCTTC.

In this sample, this clonotype turned up a few times. The V call is TRBV20-1, the J call TRBJ2-4; D is ambiguous. CDR1 DFQATT and CDR2 SNEGSKA come from the germline V gene (reference sequence). The V gene lost 5 bases and the J gene lost 0 bases, with 11 bases spanning the gap. There are 14 residues in the CDR3. The CDR3, as DNA: TGCAGTGCTGTGGACCCACTAGCCAAAAACATTCAGTACTTC. Protein sequence: CSAVDPLAKNIQYF.